This TCR beta chain was observed in a study of OX40 agonist ivuxolimab in advanced cancers. Across the whole study: Partial responses were recorded for three patients, including one with hepatocellular carcinoma and two with cutaneous melanoma. Notes on the study in general: Fewer expanded clones were found on average in CD4+ than in CD8+ T cells.

V gave up 5 bases and J gave up 8 bases; unmatched junction bases: 10. CDR3 size: 17 residues. Per germline, CDR1 SGDLS and CDR2 YYNGEE. The repertoire was sequenced with immunoSEQ multiplex PCR; TCRdb's copy has only in-frame clones and lacks some. The sample holds more than 7,500 clones, approximately 90% seen once. Autoimmune disease history or systemic immunosuppression excluded patients. Concerning this clone: What it binds is unknown.

Specimen: CD4+ or CD8+ T cells sorted from blood, collected in a trial of the OX40 agonist ivuxolimab. The chain links TRBV9 to TRBJ2-1; 16 bases line up with TRBD2. This TCR derives from an adult with an advanced solid tumor such as melanoma, head and neck, liver or kidney cancer. As DNA, the CDR3 is TGTGCCAGCAGTATCGGGACTAGCGGGAGGGTGAACTATGAGCAGTTCTTC. This sequence encodes CASSIGTSGRVNYEQFF. Combining the CDR3 with reference TRBV9 and TRBJ2-1 gives the whole variable domain DSGVTQTPKHLITATGQRVTLRCSPRSGDLSVYWYQQSLDQGLQFLIQYYNGEERAKGNILERFSAQQFPDLHSELNLSSLELGDSALYFCASSIGTSGRVNYEQFFGPGTRLTVL.